The subject of this entry is one TCR beta chain. What it recognizes is unknown. The sample belongs to a study of shared clonotypes between healthy human individuals. Study results and limitations: Donor clonotype sharing was expected to depend on sequencing depth.

Terminally differentiated effector memory CD45RA+ cells were left out of the naive CD8 fraction, which was CD45RO-negative and positively selected for CCR7. TCRdb's table, derived via immunoSEQ multiplex PCR, lists solely in-frame clones and lacks some. The data contain 500,000 to 700,000 clones, 95% of them seen just once; the ten biggest clones take up over 0.095%. The length of the CDR3 is 16 residues. Germline V gene lookup returns CDR1 SEHNR and CDR2 FQNEAQ (reference sequence). V was pared by 4 bases and J by 5 bases, with 12 bases of the junction left unmatched. The sequence was obtained from a young woman in good health. Material: naive CD8+ T cells sorted from blood. The gene calls are TRBV7-9 and TRBJ2-7; 9 nucleotides line up with TRBD1. Written as DNA, the CDR3 is TGTGCCAGCAGCTCGAATGCGTTGGACAGGGGACACGAGCAGTACTTC. Amino acids: CASSSNALDRGHEQYF.